The 19 T cell receptor beta chains reported below all come from one sample, sequenced in a study of T-cell reconstitution after alpha-beta-depleted transplantation in children. The authors prepared the TCRbeta library with unique molecular identifiers. TCRdb fed the PCR reads into MiXCR, producing one record per CDR3 protein. This sample has fewer than 550,000 distinct CDR3 sequences, with roughly 10% found just once. This specimen was PBMCs from the stem cell graft donor, taken from the stem cell graft. These receptor sequences come from a human donor who donated a stem cell graft to a child with acute myeloid leukemia.

The gene calls are TRBV20-1 and TRBJ2-5; no clear D. CDR3 length equals 14 residues. Germline loops: CDR1 DFQATT, CDR2 SNEGSKA (reference sequence). The V and J ends lost 0 bases and 5 bases respectively, with 13 bases between them. CDR3 DNA: TGCAGTGCTAGAGATCTTTGGGTAGTGGAGACCCAGTACTTC. Encoded protein: CSARDLWVVETQYF.

Ten or more counts support this clonotype. J is TRBJ2-7 and V is TRBV7-9; TRBD1 is a possible D gene (6 bases). Between the trimmed V and J ends, which lost 6 bases and 2 bases, there was a span of 14 bases. This CDR3 contains 14 residues. Germline values: CDR1 SEHNR, CDR2 FQNEAQ (reference sequence). The DNA of the CDR3 is TGTGCCAGCAGTATCTTCGCAGGGGCCTACGAGCAGTACTTC. This encodes CASSIFAGAYEQYF. Combining the CDR3 with reference TRBV7-9 and TRBJ2-7 gives the whole variable domain DTGVSQNPRHKITKRGQNVTFRCDPISEHNRLYWYRQTLGQGPEFLTYFQNEAQLEKSRLLSDRFSAERPKGSFSTLEIQRTEQGDSAMYLCASSIFAGAYEQYFGPGTRLTVT.

This chain joins TRBV5-6 and TRBJ2-5; D is uncertain. The V end was cut by 6 bases, the J end by 3 bases, with 12 bases between. CDR1 SGHDT and CDR2 YYEEEE come from the germline V gene. CDR3 length equals 13 residues. CDR3 loop: CASTDMGKETQYF. The CDR3 DNA is TGTGCCAGCACCGACATGGGAAAAGAGACCCAGTACTTC.

This clonotype was observed a few times. This chain uses TRBV5-1 with TRBJ1-5; D is undetermined. Germline-derived CDR1 and CDR2 are SGHRS and YFSETQ. With 1 base removed from V and 3 bases from J, the gap between germline ends came to 11 bases. This CDR3 is built from 15 residues. CDR3: CASSLMPGLNQPQHF. Here the CDR3 DNA reads TGCGCCAGCAGCTTGATGCCAGGACTCAATCAGCCCCAGCATTTT.

This clonotype occurred a few times. The rearrangement uses TRBV20-1 and TRBJ2-7, with D possibly being TRBD2 (6 bases). From germline, CDR1 is DFQATT and CDR2 SNEGSKA (reference sequence). Trimming removed 6 bases at V and 3 bases at J, with 9 bases between. The CDR3 has 11 amino acids. The CDR3: CSAGGFYEQYF. DNA of the CDR3: TGCAGTGCCGGGGGTTTCTACGAGCAGTACTTC.

The chain combines TRBV7-9 with TRBJ2-5; 10 nucleotides match TRBD1. The germline V gene has CDR1 SEHNR and CDR2 FQNEAQ (reference sequence). Unmatched junction bases numbered 11, after V lost 5 bases and J lost 5 bases. The CDR3 has 16 amino acids. The CDR3 DNA sequence: TGTGCCAGCAGCCCCCTAGGGACAGGGGTATCGGAGACCCAGTACTTC. Translated, it gives CASSPLGTGVSETQYF.

This clonotype was seen a handful of times. In nucleotides, the CDR3 is TGCAGTGCTACCGGACAGCTCACAGATACGCAGTATTTT. Residues: CSATGQLTDTQYF. This rearrangement joins TRBV20-1 to TRBJ2-3, with D perhaps TRBD1 (6 bases). This CDR3 has 13 residues. Per germline, CDR1 DFQATT and CDR2 SNEGSKA (reference sequence). V lost 4 bases and J lost 2, with 10 bases in between.

V is TRBV29-1 and J is TRBJ1-1; no clear D. Germline CDR1 reads SQVTM; CDR2 reads ANQGSEA. The V end lost 8 bases, the J end lost 1 base, and 14 bases lay between the germline ends. This CDR3 is 13 amino acids long. The CDR3: CSTSAHQNTEAFF. In nucleotides, the CDR3 is TGCAGCACATCGGCACACCAGAACACTGAAGCTTTCTTT.

Comment on this clonotype: One end of the junction varies from germline; a read error may be responsible. The rearrangement joins TRBV29-1 to TRBJ1-2; D is uncertain. The V gene's germline CDR1 is SQVTM and CDR2 ANQGSEA. The CDR3 consists of 9 residues. CDR3 residues: CSVSDGGLF. Here the CDR3 DNA reads TGCAGCGTTTCGGATGGCGGCCTGTTC.

This chain joins TRBV7-3 and TRBJ2-1, with 13 bases identical to TRBD2. The germline V gene encodes CDR1 SGHTA and CDR2 FQGTGA. V lost 4 bases to trimming and J lost 2 bases; unmatched junction nucleotides: 8. This CDR3 contains 18 residues. CDR3 residues: CASSSQTSGRFPYNEQFF. The CDR3 DNA reads as TGTGCCAGCAGCTCTCAGACTAGCGGGAGGTTCCCCTACAATGAGCAGTTCTTC. The variable domain in full, completed from reference TRBV7-3 and TRBJ2-1, reads GAGVSQTPSNKVTEKGKYVELRCDPISGHTALYWYRQSLGQGPEFLIYFQGTGAADDSGLPNDRFFAVRPEGSVSTLKIQRTERGDSAVYLCASSSQTSGRFPYNEQFFGPGTRLTVL.

The chain employs TRBV7-2 and TRBJ1-1, with D uncertain. This CDR3 is 13 amino acids long. Germline-derived CDR1 and CDR2 are SGHTA and FQGNSA. V lost 5 bases to trimming and J lost 3 bases, with 10 bases between them. CDR3 coding DNA: TGTGCCAGCAGCAAAGACCGGGACACTGAAGCTTTCTTT. Its protein is CASSKDRDTEAFF.

V gene TRBV2 combines with J gene TRBJ2-2, with D perhaps assigned TRBD1 or TRBD2 (6 bases each). The V end was cut by 4 bases, the J end by 3 bases, with 15 bases between. There are 16 residues in the CDR3. Germline V CDR1 and CDR2: SNHLY, FYNNEI. The CDR3 reads CASSGRRGGDTGELFF. CDR3 nucleotide sequence: TGTGCCAGCAGTGGTCGCAGGGGAGGTGACACCGGGGAGCTGTTTTTT.

The CDR3 DNA reads TGTGCCAGCAGCGTAGATCCAGGCTTTAATTCACCCCTCCACTTT. Translation gives CASSVDPGFNSPLHF. The V call is TRBV9, the J call TRBJ1-6; D unresolved. V shed 0 bases and J shed 6 bases, with 10 bases lying between them. The CDR3 runs 15 residues. Per germline, CDR1 SGDLS and CDR2 YYNGEE.

This clonotype was seen repeatedly, ten times or more. The chain links TRBV6-2 or TRBV6-3 to TRBJ1-1, with D possibly TRBD1 on 6 matching bases. V dropped 6 bases and J dropped 3 bases, with 11 bases sitting between them. This CDR3 has 13 amino acids. The germline V gene encodes CDR1 MNHEY and CDR2 SVGEGT. The CDR3 sequence: CASRKDSHTEAFF. The CDR3 region has the DNA TGTGCCAGCAGGAAGGACAGCCACACTGAAGCTTTCTTT.

This clonotype was seen at least ten times. The chain employs TRBV9 and TRBJ1-1; possible D gene TRBD1, 6 bases. Germline V CDR1 and CDR2: SGDLS, YYNGEE. The length of the CDR3 is 15 residues. V was shortened by 4 bases and J by 3 bases, with 16 bases between the two germline ends. In nucleotides, the CDR3 is TGTGCCAGCAGCTTGGGTTGGGGGGGCCACACTGAAGCTTTCTTT. Amino acids: CASSLGWGGHTEAFF.

Only a few counts were recorded for this clonotype. The chain employs TRBV2 and TRBJ2-3; unclear D gene. CDR3 length: 12 amino acids. The germline V gene encodes CDR1 SNHLY and CDR2 FYNNEI. Trimming pared 6 bases from V and 6 bases from J, leaving 10 bases between. In DNA, the CDR3 is TGTGCCAGCAGCTCGAAAGGGGATACGCAGTATTTT. Its translation is CASSSKGDTQYF. Full variable domain (remainder filled in from reference TRBV2 and TRBJ2-3): EPEVTQTPSHQVTQMGQEVILRCVPISNHLYFYWYRQILGQKVEFLVSFYNNEISEKSEIFDDQFSVERPDGSNFTLKIRSTKLEDSAMYFCASSSKGDTQYFGPGTRLTVL.

The V call is TRBV15, the J call TRBJ2-5; 15 bases match TRBD2. In germline, CDR1 is LNHNV, CDR2 YYDKDF (reference sequence). V lost 1 base and J lost 5; bases outside the gene matches: 8. There are 18 residues in the CDR3. The CDR3 here is CATSRGGLAGGPKETQYF. The CDR3 DNA reads TGTGCCACCAGCAGAGGGGGACTAGCGGGGGGACCGAAGGAGACCCAGTACTTC.

This clonotype was counted a few times. The genes are TRBV6-6 and TRBJ2-2, with 10 bases aligning to TRBD2. This CDR3 contains 15 residues. V was pared by 6 bases and J by 2 bases, with 3 bases of the junction left unmatched. CDR1 is MNHNY, CDR2 SVGAGI, per germline (reference sequence). CDR3 sequence (DNA): TGTGCCAGCAGGTCTAGCGGGAGAAACACCGGGGAGCTGTTTTTT. Translated, it gives CASRSSGRNTGELFF.

This sequence joins TRBV3-1 and TRBJ2-5; no firm D call. Trimming pared 1 base from V and 0 bases from J, leaving 9 bases between. Germline V gene sequence: CDR1 LGHDT, CDR2 YNNKEL (reference sequence). The CDR3 runs 15 residues. This chain's CDR3 is CASSQVQAHQETQYF. The CDR3 nucleotides read TGTGCCAGCAGCCAAGTCCAGGCCCACCAAGAGACCCAGTACTTC.